This entry concerns a single TCR beta chain. This entry belongs to a study of blood T cell repertoires in COVID-19. Overall study: The United States, Italy and Spain were the sources of the acute and convalescent COVID-19 samples.

The CDR3 loop spans 16 amino acids. Germline V lookup: CDR1 SGHRS, CDR2 YFSETQ. Trimming cost V 0 bases and J 3 bases; bases outside gene matches: 3. Authors' processing steps: It was from reference gene primer amplification that nucleated cell counts were estimated. Libraries were prepared by immunoSEQ multiplex PCR; TCRdb keeps only in-frame clonotypes and omits some of them. The V and J calls and the clone size are those of that table, but D and trimming were determined from the DNA. This table holds over 20,000 clones, 91% found once. The sequence was obtained from an older woman with active COVID-19. The chain combines TRBV5-1 with TRBJ2-2; TRBD1 aligns across 9 bases. Sequences were obtained from peripheral blood. The CDR3 region is CASSLERTGDTGELFF. Here the CDR3 DNA reads TGCGCCAGCAGCTTGGAACGGACAGGGGACACCGGGGAGCTGTTTTTT.